This TCR beta chain emerged from a study of blood T cells in healthy people across ages (dated by TCRdb to between 2014 and 2017). In the study overall: In model experiments, template switching captured about one uniquely barcoded TCR beta cDNA molecule for every two T cells. To track age-related changes in TCR beta repertoire diversity, the study relied on deep sequencing normalized with unique cDNA molecular identifiers. The donors were split into four age groups: young (average approximately 16 years), middle-aged (39), aged (about 62) and long-lived (over 75). To avoid experimental bias, donors of different ages were spread randomly across the sequencing lanes. Using the same blood draw, the study looked at two additional independent replicas of 1 million unique cDNA reads for two donors, one aged 18 to 30 and the other aged 80 or older.

V is cut by 0 bases and J by 3 bases, and the space between the germline ends is 7 bases. CDR1 and CDR2 were assigned from the germline V gene (reference sequence) as LNHNV and YYDKDF. From its cysteine to its phenylalanine, the CDR3 spans 14 amino acids. Just CDR3 DNA is preserved here, 42 bases in frame from base 1. The library was built by means of 5' RACE. The sequencer was an Illumina HiSeq 2500. A second PCR of about 6 to 12 cycles was run with a J-beta primer mix and a sample-barcoded 5' primer. A template-switch 5' adaptor carrying 12 random nucleotides introduced a unique molecular identifier onto each TCR beta cDNA molecule. Each sample yielded at least 3 million CDR3-containing paired-end reads. All of the RNA was converted into first-strand cDNA using the Mint cDNA synthesis kit, with a TRBC-specific oligonucleotide serving as the primer. Following uracil-DNA glycosylase treatment, all cDNA underwent a first 18-cycle PCR with the universal primers M1SS and BC2_uni_R. The published analysis was carried out like this. Each sample was normalized by randomly selecting 1 million high-quality reads, each carrying a distinct molecular identifier. Reads sharing molecular identifiers were discarded rather than binned into consensus sequences. MiTCR, set to a Q25 quality threshold and the strictest error-elimination algorithm, was used for CDR3 identification, clonotype clustering and error correction. A nonparametric unseen species model with Euler transformation was used to estimate lower-bound total TCR beta diversity. TCRdb handled the public reads itself, with Q25 trimming in fastp and clone calling in MiXCR, and kept productive beta chains. A single entry per CDR3 protein holds the most common genes and DNA from its merged rows. Here the V and J calls rest on TCRdb's processing, not on the authors' analysis. For this sample there are 550,000 to 700,000 distinct CDR3 sequences; about 26% appear just once. About 18% of the sample goes to the ten largest clones.

The 39 donors, aged about 6 to 100 years, were systemically healthy Caucasian individuals from Russia. Each donor gave ten milliliters of peripheral blood, drawn into EDTA-treated Vacutainer tubes. Ficoll-Paque density-gradient centrifugation was used to isolate PBMCs, with at least 6 million per sample. Trizol reagent was used to extract total RNA from PBMCs, with at least 6 micrograms per sample. For every donor, an aliquot of PBMCs went through flow cytometry to measure the percentages of naive CD45RAhigh/CD27high T cells. Concerning this clonotype: Its recognized antigen is unknown. Base-call qualities are not available, and no considerably larger clone is one nucleotide away.

Summary of the overall study and its limitations: The CMV infection status of donors was not known, potentially confounding age-related changes in expanded clonotypes. Compared with the aged group, more naive CD4+ T cells, fewer expanded clones and increased TCR diversity were shown by the long-lived group, suggesting age selection. Estimates of total diversity based on one million sequenced T cells were considered lower bounds and underestimates. As age increased, observed TCR beta diversity per million T cells dropped in a roughly linear way, and a significant reduction was already evident by age 40. Conclusive comparison of naive and antigen-experienced compartments was prevented by the profiling of bulk unsorted PBMCs. Observed TCR beta diversity correlated strongly with the percentage of naive T cells measured by flow cytometry.

This sequence was found in a woman between 65 and 79 years old in good health. The sample taken for sequencing was blood. This sequence uses TRBV15 and TRBJ2-3; the D gene identity is not certain. The nucleotide sequence is given as TGTGCCACCAGCAGAGATTCCTTTACAGATACGCAGTATTTT. This is translated as CATSRDSFTDTQYF.